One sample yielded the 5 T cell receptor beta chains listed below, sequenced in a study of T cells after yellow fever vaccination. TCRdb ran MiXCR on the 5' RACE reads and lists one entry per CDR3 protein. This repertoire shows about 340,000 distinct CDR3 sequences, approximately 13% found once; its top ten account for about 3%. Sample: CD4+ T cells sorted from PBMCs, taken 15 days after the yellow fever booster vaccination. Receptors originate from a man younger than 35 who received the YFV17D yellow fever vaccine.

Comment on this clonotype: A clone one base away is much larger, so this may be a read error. The CDR3 DNA sequence: TGTGCCAACAGTTTAACCGGGTCAGATACGCAGTATTTT. Its translation is CANSLTGSDTQYF. This chain joins TRBV7-9 and TRBJ2-3; D ambiguous. Germline assignment: CDR1 SEHNR and CDR2 FQNEAQ (reference sequence). This CDR3 spans 13 amino acids. V was clipped by 10 bases and J by 4 bases, with 15 bases between them.

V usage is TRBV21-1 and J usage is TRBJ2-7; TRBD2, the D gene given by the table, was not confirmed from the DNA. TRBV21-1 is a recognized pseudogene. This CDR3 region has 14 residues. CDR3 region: CASSNPPHRNEQYV. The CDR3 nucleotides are TGTGCCAGCAGCAACCCCCCGCATAGGAACGAGCAGTACGTC.

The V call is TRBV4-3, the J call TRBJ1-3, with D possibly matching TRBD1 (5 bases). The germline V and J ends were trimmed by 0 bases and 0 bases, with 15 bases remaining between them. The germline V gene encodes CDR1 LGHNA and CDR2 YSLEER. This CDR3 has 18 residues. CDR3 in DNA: TGCGCCAGCAGCCAAGATCCGCAGGGACGAAGCTCTGGAAACACCATATATTTT. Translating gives CASSQDPQGRSSGNTIYF.

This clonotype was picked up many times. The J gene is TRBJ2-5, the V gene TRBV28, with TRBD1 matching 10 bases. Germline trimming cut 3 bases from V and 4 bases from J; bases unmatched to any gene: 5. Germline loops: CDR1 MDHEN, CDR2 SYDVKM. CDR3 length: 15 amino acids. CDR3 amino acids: CASSLDRGGGETQYF. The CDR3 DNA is TGTGCCAGCAGTTTGGACAGGGGGGGAGGAGAGACCCAGTACTTC.

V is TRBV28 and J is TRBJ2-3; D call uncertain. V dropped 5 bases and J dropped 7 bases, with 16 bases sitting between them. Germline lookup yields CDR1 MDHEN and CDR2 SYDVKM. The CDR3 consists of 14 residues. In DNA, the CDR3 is TGTGCCAGCAGTGGCGCGCCCGCACAGTATACGCAGTATTTT. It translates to CASSGAPAQYTQYF. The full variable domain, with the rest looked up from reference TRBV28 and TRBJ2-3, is DVKVTQSSRYLVKRTGEKVFLECVQDMDHENMFWYRQDPGLGLRLIYFSYDVKMKEKGDIPEGYSVSREKKERFSLILESASTNQTSMYLCASSGAPAQYTQYFGPGTRLTVL.